This entry lists 12 T cell receptor beta chains sequenced from one sample in a study of T-cell reconstitution after alpha-beta-depleted transplantation in children. Unique molecular identifiers featured in how the TCRbeta library was prepared. Each CDR3 protein gets one entry after TCRdb re-called the PCR reads with MiXCR. The sample consists of about 98,000 distinct CDR3 sequences, 6% of them appearing once. The sequences come from PBMCs, mostly from graft donor cells, collected 60 days after TCRalphabeta/CD19-depleted stem cell transplant. The receptors originated from a female patient between 2 and 15 years old who had a stem cell transplant for Fanconi anemia, so the T cells may come from the graft donor.

This clonotype has a count of ten or more. V gene TRBV28 combines with J gene TRBJ1-1, with D possibly TRBD1 on 5 matching bases. Trimming took 1 base from V and 1 from J, leaving 10 bases between them. CDR3 length equals 15 residues. The germline V gene has CDR1 MDHEN and CDR2 SYDVKM. CDR3 protein: CASSLYRGGNTEAFF. CDR3 nucleotide sequence: TGTGCCAGCAGTTTATATCGGGGGGGGAACACTGAAGCTTTCTTT.

In its sample, this clonotype was seen many times. The chain has TRBV12-3 or TRBV12-4 and TRBJ2-1, with D tentatively TRBD2 (5 bases). Trimming pared 5 bases from V and 4 bases from J, leaving 9 bases between. The length of the CDR3 is 13 residues. The DNA for the CDR3 is TGTGCCAGCAGTCCCGGACTGTACAATGAGCAGTTCTTC. This sequence encodes CASSPGLYNEQFF.

This clonotype was observed at least ten times. V usage is TRBV28 and J usage is TRBJ2-2; 8 bases align to TRBD2. The V gene's germline CDR1 is MDHEN and CDR2 SYDVKM. The CDR3 has 17 amino acids. Losses at the gene ends were 2 bases for V and 4 bases for J; bases not matched to a gene: 9. CDR3 sequence reads: CASSLQYGRALTGELFF. CDR3 nucleotide sequence: TGTGCCAGCAGTTTACAGTACGGGAGGGCCCTCACCGGGGAGCTGTTTTTT.

V usage is TRBV7-9 and J usage is TRBJ2-5; D possibly corresponds to TRBD2 (6 bases). The V gene's germline CDR1 is SEHNR and CDR2 FQNEAQ (reference sequence). Trimming pared 3 bases from V and 5 bases from J, leaving 19 bases between. This CDR3 region has 16 residues. The CDR3 DNA reads TGTGCCAGCAGCTTCCTTACCTCCCGGGACTCTGAGACCCAGTACTTC. It codes for CASSFLTSRDSETQYF.

This clonotype was recorded at least ten times. This chain joins TRBV7-9 and TRBJ2-5; unclear D gene. This CDR3 spans 14 amino acids. The germline V gene encodes CDR1 SEHNR and CDR2 FQNEAQ (reference sequence). With 2 bases removed from V and 5 bases from J, the gap between germline ends came to 12 bases. CDR3 sequence reads: CASSLHQLAETQYF. DNA for the CDR3: TGTGCCAGCAGCTTACATCAGCTCGCGGAGACCCAGTACTTC.

This clonotype was detected ten times or more. The chain carries TRBV5-1 and TRBJ2-3; 8 nucleotides agree with TRBD2. Germline lookup yields CDR1 SGHRS and CDR2 YFSETQ. The CDR3 extends over 15 amino acids. J gave up 2 bases and V 4 bases, and 6 bases lay outside the gene matches. The CDR3 DNA is TGCGCCAGCAGCAGGAGGACTAGCCCCACAGATACGCAGTATTTT. This codes for CASSRRTSPTDTQYF.

This clonotype was observed many times. This chain connects TRBV20-1 to TRBJ2-7, with unresolved D. Germline loops: CDR1 DFQATT, CDR2 SNEGSKA (reference sequence). Trimming took 3 bases from V and 2 from J, leaving 8 bases between them. The CDR3 covers 12 residues. CDR3 amino acids: CSASRRTYEQYF. The CDR3 bases are TGCAGTGCTAGTAGGCGAACCTACGAGCAGTACTTC.

This clonotype was picked up many times. This chain links TRBV5-1 with TRBJ2-3; 10 bases are a match to TRBD2. Germline CDR1 is SGHRS and CDR2 is YFSETQ. The CDR3 runs 14 residues. Trimming took 5 bases from V and 5 from J; bases not matched to a gene: 5. The CDR3 sequence: CASSLAGGKDTQYF. The CDR3 nucleotides are TGCGCCAGCAGTTTAGCGGGAGGAAAAGATACGCAGTATTTT.

This clonotype was observed many times. The rearrangement joins TRBV20-1 to TRBJ2-7; 8 nucleotides agree with TRBD1. This CDR3 spans 14 amino acids. Germline CDR1 and CDR2: DFQATT and SNEGSKA (reference sequence). J gave up 5 bases and V 7 bases, and 13 bases lay outside the gene matches. CDR3 coding DNA: TGCAGTGTGCCGGACAGGGTCCAATCCCACGAGCAGTACTTC. This translates into CSVPDRVQSHEQYF.

This clonotype appeared many times. The V gene is TRBV20-1, the J gene TRBJ2-5, with D perhaps matching TRBD1 (5 bases). Germline-derived CDR1 and CDR2 are DFQATT and SNEGSKA (reference sequence). The ends were cut back, 4 bases at V and 0 bases at J, with 12 bases in the middle. The CDR3 loop spans 14 amino acids. The CDR3 region is CSATRKGYQETQYF. The CDR3 DNA reads as TGCAGTGCTACCAGAAAGGGGTACCAAGAGACCCAGTACTTC.

This clonotype showed up many times. The chain combines TRBV7-9 with TRBJ2-7; the match to TRBD1 covers 7 bases. Per the germline V gene, CDR1 is SEHNR and CDR2 is FQNEAQ (reference sequence). The V gene end was trimmed by 2 bases and the J gene end by 9 bases; junction bases not matched to a gene: 7. The CDR3 runs to 13 residues. The DNA of the CDR3 is TGTGCCAGCAGCTTACGGGACAGCCTGGGGCAGTACTTC. This encodes CASSLRDSLGQYF.

The genes are TRBV29-1 and TRBJ1-1; no reliable D call. Germline values: CDR1 SQVTM, CDR2 ANQGSEA. Trimming removed 7 bases at V and 3 bases at J, with 6 bases between. This CDR3 has 10 amino acids. The CDR3 sequence is CSARDTEAFF. In DNA, the CDR3 is TGCAGCGCCCGGGACACTGAAGCTTTCTTT. The whole variable domain, filled in from reference TRBV29-1 and TRBJ1-1, reads SAVISQKPSRDICQRGTSLTIQCQVDSQVTMMFWYRQQPGQSLTLIATANQGSEATYESGFVIDKFPISRPNLTFSTLTVSNMSPEDSSIYLCSARDTEAFFGQGTRLTVV.